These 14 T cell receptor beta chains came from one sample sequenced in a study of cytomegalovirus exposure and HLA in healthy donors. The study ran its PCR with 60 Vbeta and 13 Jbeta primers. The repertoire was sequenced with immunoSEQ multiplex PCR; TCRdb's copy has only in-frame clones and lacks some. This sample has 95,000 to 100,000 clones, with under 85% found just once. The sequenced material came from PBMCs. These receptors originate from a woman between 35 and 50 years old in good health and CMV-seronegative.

This CDR3 is CASSTGLEKLFF. CDR3 DNA: TGTGCCAGCAGTACAGGGCTCGAAAAACTGTTTTTT. This chain links TRBV7-9 with TRBJ1-4; weak D call: TRBD1 (6 bases). Trimming took off 6 bases at V and 8 bases at J, with 10 bases between the two ends. This CDR3 has 12 amino acids. Germline CDR1 reads SEHNR; CDR2 reads FQNEAQ (reference sequence).

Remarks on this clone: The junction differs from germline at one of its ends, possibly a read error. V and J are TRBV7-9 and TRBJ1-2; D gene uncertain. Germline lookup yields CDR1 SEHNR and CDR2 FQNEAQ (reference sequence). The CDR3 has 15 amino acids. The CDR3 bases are TGTTCCAGCAGCATTGCCCGACGGGAGAACTATGGCTACACCTTC. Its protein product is CSSSIARRENYGYTF.

DNA for the CDR3: TGTGCCAGCGGAGGGACAGTGGGCTATGGCTACACCTTC. Its translation: CASGGTVGYGYTF. The V call is TRBV2, the J call TRBJ1-2, with 7 bases matching TRBD1. The germline CDR1 and CDR2 sequences are SNHLY and FYNNEI. J lost 4 bases, V lost 8 bases, and 7 bases had no gene match. There are 13 residues in the CDR3.

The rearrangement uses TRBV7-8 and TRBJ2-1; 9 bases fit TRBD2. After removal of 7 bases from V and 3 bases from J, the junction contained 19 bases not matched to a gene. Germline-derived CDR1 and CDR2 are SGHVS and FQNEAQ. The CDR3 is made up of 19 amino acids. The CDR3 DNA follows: TGTGCCAGCATTTTTGGGGGACTAGCCCTTCGGATGGGCTACAATGAGCAGTTCTTC. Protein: CASIFGGLALRMGYNEQFF.

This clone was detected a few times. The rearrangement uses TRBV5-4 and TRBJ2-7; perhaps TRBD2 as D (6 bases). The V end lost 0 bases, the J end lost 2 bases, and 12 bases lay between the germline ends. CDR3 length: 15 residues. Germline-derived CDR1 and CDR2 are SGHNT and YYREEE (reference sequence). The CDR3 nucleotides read TGTGCCAGCAGCTTGGGTGGTAGCGGAACCTACGAGCAGTACTTC. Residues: CASSLGGSGTYEQYF.

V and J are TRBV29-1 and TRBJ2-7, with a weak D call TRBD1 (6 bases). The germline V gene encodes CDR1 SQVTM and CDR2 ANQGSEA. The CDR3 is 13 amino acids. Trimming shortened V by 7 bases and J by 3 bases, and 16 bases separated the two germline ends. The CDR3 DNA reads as TGCAGCGCTTCGACAGGAGTACTCTACGAGCAGTACTTC. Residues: CSASTGVLYEQYF.

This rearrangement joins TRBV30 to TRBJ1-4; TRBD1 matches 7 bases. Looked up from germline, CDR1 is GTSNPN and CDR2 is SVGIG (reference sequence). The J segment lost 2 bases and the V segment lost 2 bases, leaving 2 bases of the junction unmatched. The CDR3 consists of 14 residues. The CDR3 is CAWSTGATNEKLFF. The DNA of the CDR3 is TGTGCCTGGAGTACAGGGGCTACTAATGAAAAACTGTTTTTT.

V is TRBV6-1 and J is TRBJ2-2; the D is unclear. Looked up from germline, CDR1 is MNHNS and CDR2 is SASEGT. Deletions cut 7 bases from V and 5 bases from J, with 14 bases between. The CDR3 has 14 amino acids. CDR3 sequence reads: CASIRRGSTGELFF. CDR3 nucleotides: TGTGCCAGCATAAGGAGAGGAAGTACCGGGGAGCTGTTTTTT.

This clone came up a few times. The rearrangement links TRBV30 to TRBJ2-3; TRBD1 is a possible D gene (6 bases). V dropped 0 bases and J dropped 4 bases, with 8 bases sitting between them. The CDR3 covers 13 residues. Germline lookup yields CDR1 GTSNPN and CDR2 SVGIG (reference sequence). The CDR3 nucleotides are TGTGCCTGGAGTGTCAAGGGGGCAGATACGCAGTATTTT. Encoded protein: CAWSVKGADTQYF.

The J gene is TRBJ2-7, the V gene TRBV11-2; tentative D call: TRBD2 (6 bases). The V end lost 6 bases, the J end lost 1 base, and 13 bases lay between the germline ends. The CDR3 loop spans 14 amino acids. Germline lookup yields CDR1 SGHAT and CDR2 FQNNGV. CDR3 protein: CASRPGTFSYEQYF. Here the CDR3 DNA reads TGTGCCAGCAGGCCCGGGACTTTTTCCTACGAGCAGTACTTC.

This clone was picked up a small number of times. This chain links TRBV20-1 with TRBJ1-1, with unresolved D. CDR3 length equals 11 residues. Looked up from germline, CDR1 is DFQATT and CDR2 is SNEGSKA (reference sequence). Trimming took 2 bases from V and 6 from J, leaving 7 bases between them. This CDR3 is CSARPRSEAFF. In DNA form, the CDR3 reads TGCAGTGCTAGACCCAGGTCTGAAGCTTTCTTT.

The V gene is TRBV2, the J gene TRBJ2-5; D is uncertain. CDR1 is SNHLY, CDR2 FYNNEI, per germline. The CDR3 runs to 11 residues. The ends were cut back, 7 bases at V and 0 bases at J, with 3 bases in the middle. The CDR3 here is CASTDQETQYF. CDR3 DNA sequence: TGTGCCAGCACAGACCAAGAGACCCAGTACTTC.

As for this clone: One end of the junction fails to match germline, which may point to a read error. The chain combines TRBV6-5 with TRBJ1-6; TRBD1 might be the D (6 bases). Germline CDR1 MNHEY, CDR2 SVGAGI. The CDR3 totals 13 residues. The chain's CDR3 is CAGSNRDYSPLHF. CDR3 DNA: TGTGCCGGCAGCAACAGGGATTATTCACCCCTCCACTTT.

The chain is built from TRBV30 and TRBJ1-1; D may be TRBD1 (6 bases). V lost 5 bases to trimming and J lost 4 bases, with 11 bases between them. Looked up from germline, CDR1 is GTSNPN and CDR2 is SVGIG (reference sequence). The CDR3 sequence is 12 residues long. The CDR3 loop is CAWAWGPTEAFF. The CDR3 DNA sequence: TGTGCCTGGGCCTGGGGGCCCACTGAAGCTTTCTTT.